This TCR beta chain derives from a study of response to subunit inactivated influenza vaccine. V lost 1 base to trimming and J lost 4 bases; unmatched junction nucleotides: 8. From germline, CDR1 is LGHNA and CDR2 YNFKEQ. The CDR3 has 17 amino acids. Ten or more counts support this clonotype. Antigen unknown. TCRdb called the RT-PCR reads again in MiXCR, with one record for every CDR3 protein. The sample has around 570,000 distinct CDR3 sequences, around 8% seen once. Study-wide findings and caveats: Each seasonal influenza vaccination recruits few new T cells, the authors suggested.

Here the sequenced sample was PBMCs from blood, taken around 25 months after vaccination. This chain connects TRBV4-2 to TRBJ2-1; the match to TRBD2 covers 9 bases. The sequence derives from a man between 50 and 70 years old who received an inactivated influenza vaccine. CDR3 sequence reads: CASSQAITSGSYNEQFF. The CDR3 nucleotides are TGTGCCAGCAGCCAAGCTATTACTAGCGGGTCGTACAATGAGCAGTTCTTC.